These 17 T cell receptor beta chains came from one sample sequenced in a study of blood T cell repertoires in COVID-19. TCRdb keeps only in-frame clones here, not all; method: immunoSEQ multiplex PCR. The table shows some 270,000 clones, with approximately 85% occurring only once. The sequenced sample consisted of PBMCs or T cells enriched from blood (not recorded which). Source of these receptors: a woman between 45 and 60 years old who had been exposed to COVID-19.

The V gene is TRBV27, the J gene TRBJ1-1; D unresolved. Trimming removed 7 bases at V and 0 bases at J, with 18 bases between. The V gene's germline CDR1 is MNHEY and CDR2 SMNVEV (reference sequence). CDR3 length equals 16 residues. The CDR3: CASTTLLAGMNTEAFF. The CDR3, as DNA: TGTGCCAGCACTACCCTACTTGCGGGTATGAACACTGAAGCTTTCTTT.

The chain couples TRBV27 to TRBJ1-2; no clear D gene. V gave up 0 bases and J gave up 3 bases, with 11 bases separating them. The germline V gene encodes CDR1 MNHEY and CDR2 SMNVEV (reference sequence). This CDR3 contains 15 residues. In DNA form, the CDR3 reads TGTGCCAGCAGTTTATCGAAAGCGGGTGACTATGGCTACACCTTC. Its protein product is CASSLSKAGDYGYTF.

The rearrangement joins TRBV5-1 to TRBJ2-5; 7 positions match TRBD2. The CDR3 loop spans 16 amino acids. From germline, CDR1 is SGHRS and CDR2 YFSETQ. V lost 1 base to trimming and J lost 2 bases; unmatched junction nucleotides: 8. As DNA, the CDR3 is TGCGCCAGCAGCTTGTGGGGGGGTGGTCGGCAAGAGACCCAGTACTTC. This encodes CASSLWGGGRQETQYF.

The count of this clone is one. The chain links TRBV2 to TRBJ1-5; D gene uncertain. V lost 4 bases and J 7 bases, leaving 14 bases between the germline ends. Per germline, CDR1 SNHLY and CDR2 FYNNEI. The CDR3 sequence is 14 residues long. The CDR3 DNA reads as TGTGCCAGCAGTGGTGGAGGGCTCCGGCAGCCCCAGCATTTT. Translating gives CASSGGGLRQPQHF.

The rearrangement uses TRBV7-9 and TRBJ1-1, with D unresolved. Looked up from germline, CDR1 is SEHNR and CDR2 is FQNEAQ (reference sequence). Deletions cut 5 bases from V and 1 base from J, with 26 bases between. The CDR3 is 19 residues long. The chain's CDR3 is CASSPPLGRHSPRNTEAFF. The DNA for the CDR3 is TGTGCCAGCAGCCCCCCCCTGGGGAGACATTCACCTCGGAACACTGAAGCTTTCTTT.

The chain couples TRBV3-1 (or the pseudogene TRBV3-2) to TRBJ1-6, with unresolved D. Trimming cost V 4 bases and J 9 bases, with 13 bases left between them. This CDR3 has 14 residues. Germline V gene lookup returns CDR1 LGHDT and CDR2 YNNKEL (reference sequence). The CDR3 here is CASSLKTRSSPLHF. The CDR3 DNA follows: TGTGCCAGCAGCCTAAAAACCCGGAGTTCACCCCTCCACTTT.

This clone was seen ten or more times. V is TRBV12-3 or TRBV12-4 and J is TRBJ2-7; D gene ambiguous. The CDR3 extends over 12 amino acids. Between the trimmed V and J ends, which lost 5 bases and 6 bases, there was a span of 11 bases. The CDR3 sequence: CASSLVGVEQYF. The CDR3 coding sequence is TGTGCCAGCAGTCTAGTGGGCGTCGAGCAGTACTTC.

The chain recombines TRBV10-1 with TRBJ1-2, with TRBD1 matching 7 bases. The J segment lost 6 bases and the V segment lost 11 bases, leaving 9 bases of the junction unmatched. The CDR3 contains 12 residues. CDR1 is WNHNN and CDR2 is SYGVQD in the germline V gene (reference sequence). This CDR3 reads CAAGQGDNGYTF. The CDR3 nucleotides are TGCGCCGCAGGTCAGGGGGATAATGGCTACACCTTC.

This chain links TRBV5-1 with TRBJ1-2, with 7 bases identical to TRBD1. Germline CDR1 is SGHRS and CDR2 is YFSETQ. V lost 4 bases, J lost 1 base, and 10 bases stayed unmatched. The CDR3 is 16 amino acids. The CDR3 region has the DNA TGCGCCAGCAGCCGGGAGGGGGCTAGGAGTAACTATGGCTACACCTTC. Residues: CASSREGARSNYGYTF.

The chain employs TRBV27 and TRBJ1-2; D is ambiguous. The ends were cut back, 5 bases at V and 2 bases at J, with 9 bases in the middle. The germline gives CDR1 MNHEY, CDR2 SMNVEV (reference sequence). This CDR3 has 13 residues. DNA of the CDR3: TGTGCCAGCAGTCAAACAGCAAACTATGGCTACACCTTC. Protein sequence: CASSQTANYGYTF.

This chain links TRBV2 with TRBJ1-2, with D tentatively TRBD1 (5 bases). CDR1 is SNHLY and CDR2 is FYNNEI in the germline V gene. V lost 0 bases to trimming and J lost 4 bases, with 9 bases between them. The CDR3 covers 14 residues. The CDR3 loop is CASSEAGTSYGYTF. The CDR3 DNA is TGTGCCAGCAGTGAAGCAGGGACTAGCTATGGCTACACCTTC.

The V and J genes are TRBV30 and TRBJ1-4; TRBD1 matches 9 bases. The CDR3 contains 15 residues. The germline CDR1 and CDR2 sequences are GTSNPN and SVGIG (reference sequence). V shed 2 bases and J 6 bases; nucleotides not matched to a gene: 7. The CDR3 bases are TGTGCCTGGAGTAAGGAGGGACAGGGTCATGAAAAACTGTTTTTT. Translation gives CAWSKEGQGHEKLFF. Full variable domain (missing parts from reference TRBV30 and TRBJ1-4): SQTIHQWPATLVQPVGSPLSLECTVEGTSNPNLYWYRQAAGRGLQLLFYSVGIGQISSEVPQNLSASRPQDRQFILSSKKLLLSDSGFYLCAWSKEGQGHEKLFFGSGTQLSVL.

This clone has just a few counts. J is TRBJ1-1 and V is TRBV11-1, with TRBD1 matching 9 bases. V gave up 5 bases and J gave up 5 bases; unmatched junction bases: 6. CDR3 length: 14 residues. CDR1 SGHAT and CDR2 FQDESV come from the germline V gene (reference sequence). The CDR3 here is CASSTGTGKTEAFF. In DNA form, the CDR3 reads TGTGCCAGCAGCACAGGGACAGGGAAGACTGAAGCTTTCTTT.

The chain carries TRBV6-4 and TRBJ2-3; 9 bases are shared with TRBD1. After removal of 8 bases from V and 0 bases from J, the junction contained 12 bases not matched to a gene. The CDR3 runs to 17 residues. Germline lookup yields CDR1 MRHNA and CDR2 SNTAGT. CDR3 loop: CASRPGTGFTSTDTQYF. The CDR3, as DNA: TGTGCCAGCCGTCCCGGGACAGGGTTTACTAGCACAGATACGCAGTATTTT.

This sequence joins TRBV21-1 and TRBJ1-2; whether TRBD1, the table's D call, matches the DNA was not checked. TRBV21-1 corresponds to a pseudogene. The CDR3 contains 16 residues. Here the CDR3 reads CASSAPQSQGYYGYTF. For the CDR3, the DNA is TGTGCCAGCAGCGCCCCGCAATCCCAGGGGTACTATGGCTACACCTTC.

This clone was recorded only once. J is TRBJ2-5 and V is TRBV5-6; 8 bases match TRBD1. CDR3 length equals 15 residues. Germline lookup yields CDR1 SGHDT and CDR2 YYEEEE. V lost 4 bases and J lost 4; bases outside the gene matches: 9. CDR3 in amino acids: CASSLRGQGGETQYF. The DNA of the CDR3 is TGTGCCAGCAGCCTCAGGGGGCAAGGTGGAGAGACCCAGTACTTC.

This sequence joins TRBV7-3 and TRBJ2-3; weak D call: TRBD2 (5 bases). Trimming stripped 1 base from V and 0 bases from J, with 8 bases between. Germline loops: CDR1 SGHTA, CDR2 FQGTGA. The length of the CDR3 is 15 residues. CDR3 nucleotides: TGTGCCAGCAGCTTAATCGGCGGGAGCACAGATACGCAGTATTTT. This encodes CASSLIGGSTDTQYF.